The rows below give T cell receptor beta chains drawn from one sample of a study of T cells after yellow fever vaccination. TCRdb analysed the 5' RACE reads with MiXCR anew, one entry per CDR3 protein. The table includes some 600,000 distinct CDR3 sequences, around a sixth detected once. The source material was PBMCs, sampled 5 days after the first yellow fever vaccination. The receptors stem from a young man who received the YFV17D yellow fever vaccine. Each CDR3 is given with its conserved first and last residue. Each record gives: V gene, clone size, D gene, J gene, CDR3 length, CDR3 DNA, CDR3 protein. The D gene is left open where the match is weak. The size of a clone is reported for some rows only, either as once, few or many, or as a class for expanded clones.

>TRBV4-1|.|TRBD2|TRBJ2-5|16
TGCGCCAGCAGCCAAGATGGGAGCGGGGGGGCTGAGACCCAGTACTTC
CASSQDGSGGAETQYF
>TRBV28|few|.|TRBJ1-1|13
TGTGCCAGCAGTTTATCTTGGGGGACTGAAGCTTTCTTT
CASSLSWGTEAFF
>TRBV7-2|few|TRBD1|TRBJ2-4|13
TGTGCCAGCAGCCCCCGACAGGGAAACATTCAGTACTTC
CASSPRQGNIQYF
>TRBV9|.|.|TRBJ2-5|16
TGTGCCAGCAGCACCCTCGGAATGGCAGGGATAGAGACCCAGTACTTC
CASSTLGMAGIETQYF
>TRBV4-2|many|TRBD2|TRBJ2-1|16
TGTGCCAGCAGCCTTGAGACTAGCGGGGAATACAATGAGCAGTTCTTC
CASSLETSGEYNEQFF
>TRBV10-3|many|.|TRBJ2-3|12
TGTGCCATCTCGGAGGCAACAGATACGCAGTATTTT
CAISEATDTQYF
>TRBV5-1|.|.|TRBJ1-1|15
TGCGCCAGCAGCTTTGAGGGGGGTGAAGGTACTGAAGCTTTCTTT
CASSFEGGEGTEAFF
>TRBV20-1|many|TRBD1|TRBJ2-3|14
TGCAGTGCGGAACAGGGACAGGGGGCAGATACGCAGTATTTT
CSAEQGQGADTQYF
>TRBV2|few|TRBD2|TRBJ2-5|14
TGTGCCAGCAGTGACGGGGGGGGCGTGGAGACCCAGTACTTC
CASSDGGGVETQYF
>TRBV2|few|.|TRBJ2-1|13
TGTGCCAGCATGAGGGAGATGAACAATGAGCAGTTCTTC
CASMREMNNEQFF
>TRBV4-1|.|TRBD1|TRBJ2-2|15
TGCGCCAGCAGCCCGCAGGGGGCCGACACCGGGGAGCTGTTTTTT
CASSPQGADTGELFF
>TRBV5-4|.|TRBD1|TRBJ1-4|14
TGTGCCAGCAGCCTGGACAGGGAAAGCAGAAAACTGTTTTTT
CASSLDRESRKLFF
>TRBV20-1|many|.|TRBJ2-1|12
TGCAGTGCTTGGCTGAGGAACAATGAGCAGTTCTTC
CSAWLRNNEQFF
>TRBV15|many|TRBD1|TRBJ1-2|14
TGTGCCACCAGCCGACAAACAGGGGGCAGTGGCTACACCTTC
CATSRQTGGSGYTF
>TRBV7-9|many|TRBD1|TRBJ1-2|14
TGTGCCAGCAGCCCCGGGTGGACAGGGCAGGGCTACACCTTC
CASSPGWTGQGYTF
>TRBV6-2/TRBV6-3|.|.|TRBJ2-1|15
TGTGCCAGCAGCGCTTCGAGGGGGTCCTACAATGAGCAGTTCTTC
CASSASRGSYNEQFF
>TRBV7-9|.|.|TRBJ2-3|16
TGTGCCAGCGGCGGTCGGAGTGCTACTAGCACAGATACGCAGTATTTT
CASGGRSATSTDTQYF
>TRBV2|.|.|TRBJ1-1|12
TGTGCCAGCAGTGTATTGACCACTGAAGCTTTCTTT
CASSVLTTEAFF
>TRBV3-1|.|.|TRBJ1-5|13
TGTGCCAGCAGCGCGTACGGGTCCCAGCCCCAGCATTTT
CASSAYGSQPQHF
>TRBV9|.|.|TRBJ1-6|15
TGTGCCAGCAGCGTAGGGGCGTCCCCCGGTTCACCCCTCCACTTT
CASSVGASPGSPLHF